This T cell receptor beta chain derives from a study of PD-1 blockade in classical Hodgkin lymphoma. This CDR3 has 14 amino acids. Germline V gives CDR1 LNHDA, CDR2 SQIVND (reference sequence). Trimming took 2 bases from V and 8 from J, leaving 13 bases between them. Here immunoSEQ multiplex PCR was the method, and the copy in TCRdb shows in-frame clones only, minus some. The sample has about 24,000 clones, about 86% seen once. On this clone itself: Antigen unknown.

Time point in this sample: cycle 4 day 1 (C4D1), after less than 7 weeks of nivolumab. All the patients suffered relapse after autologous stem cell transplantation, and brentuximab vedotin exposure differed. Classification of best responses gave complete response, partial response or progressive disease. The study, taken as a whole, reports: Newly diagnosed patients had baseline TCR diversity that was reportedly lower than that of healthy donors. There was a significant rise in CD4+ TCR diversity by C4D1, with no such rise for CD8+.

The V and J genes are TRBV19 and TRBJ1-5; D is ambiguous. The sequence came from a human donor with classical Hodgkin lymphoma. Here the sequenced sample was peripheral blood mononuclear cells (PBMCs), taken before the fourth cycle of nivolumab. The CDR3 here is CASSITEGLEPQHF. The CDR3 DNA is TGTGCCAGTAGTATAACAGAAGGACTGGAGCCCCAGCATTTT.